This TCR beta chain was observed in a study of blood T cell repertoires in COVID-19. At the level of the study: Acute and convalescent COVID-19 samples came from the United States, Italy and Spain. In each case, the material was cDNA or gDNA derived from T cells, B-cell-depleted T cells, or PBMCs.

As originally analysed: The authors estimated nucleated cell counts from reference gene primer amplification. Repertoires were generated with immunoSEQ multiplex PCR, while TCRdb's copy carries only in-frame clones and drops some. That table supplies the V and J calls and clone size; D and trimming were determined from the DNA. The sample includes tens of thousands of clones, 77% of them seen just once. The germline V gene encodes CDR1 LNHNV and CDR2 YYDKDF (reference sequence). Trimming cost V 1 base and J 4 bases, with 14 bases left between them. This CDR3 has 17 amino acids. The V gene is TRBV15, the J gene TRBJ2-6, with a possible D match to TRBD1 (7 bases). The origin of this receptor is a man in his sixties or seventies with active or convalescent COVID-19. The sequencing sample was made of peripheral blood. The CDR3 nucleotides are TGTGCCACCAGCAGAGTACAGGGGAGGACAGGGGCCAACGTCCTGACTTTC. This codes for CATSRVQGRTGANVLTF.